A single sample gave rise to the 21 T cell receptor beta chains below, sequenced in a study of PD-L1 blockade in urothelial cancer. Profiling relied on immunoSEQ multiplex PCR, and the TCRdb table lists in-frame clones only, not all of them. The sample includes roughly 45,000 clones, about 90% of them seen just once. This sample comprised PBMCs, obtained around atezolizumab (anti-PD-L1) treatment. These receptor sequences come from a man aged 55 to 69 with urothelial cancer.

The chain links TRBV25-1 to TRBJ2-7; 7 bases map to TRBD2. Germline V CDR1 and CDR2: MGHDK, SYGVNS. With V trimmed by 1 base and J by 3 bases, 3 bases remained unmatched. This CDR3 spans 14 amino acids. CDR3 residues: CASSEFGGGYEQYF. The CDR3 nucleotides read TGTGCCAGCAGTGAATTTGGCGGGGGCTACGAGCAGTACTTC.

The rearrangement uses TRBV5-6 and TRBJ1-1; 8 bases fit TRBD1. Losses at the gene ends were 0 bases for V and 4 bases for J; bases not matched to a gene: 8. CDR1 SGHDT and CDR2 YYEEEE come from the germline V gene. The CDR3 sequence is 16 residues long. The CDR3 here is CASSLAYRGLGTEAFF. Written as DNA, the CDR3 is TGTGCCAGCAGCTTGGCGTACAGGGGGTTGGGCACTGAAGCTTTCTTT.

This chain joins TRBV4-3 and TRBJ2-3; 10 nucleotides align to TRBD2. The V gene end was trimmed by 0 bases and the J gene end by 7 bases; junction bases not matched to a gene: 13. This CDR3 region has 18 residues. Germline assignment: CDR1 LGHNA and CDR2 YSLEER. The CDR3: CASSQDRASGGPTYTQYF. The CDR3 DNA reads TGCGCCAGCAGCCAAGATAGGGCTAGCGGGGGACCCACTTATACGCAGTATTTT.

The gene calls are TRBV29-1 and TRBJ2-7; 8 bases align to TRBD1. This CDR3 region has 12 residues. CDR1 SQVTM and CDR2 ANQGSEA come from the germline V gene. Trimming at V came to 4 bases and at J to 5 bases, leaving 4 bases not matched to a gene. CDR3 DNA sequence: TGCAGCGTTGGGACAGGGCTCCACGAGCAGTACTTC. Translated, it gives CSVGTGLHEQYF.

The chain uses TRBV19 and TRBJ2-7; possible D gene TRBD1, 5 bases. Trimming stripped 3 bases from V and 1 base from J, with 10 bases between. Germline CDR1 and CDR2: LNHDA and SQIVND (reference sequence). The CDR3 is made up of 14 amino acids. The CDR3 DNA sequence: TGTGCCAGTAGTATCTCCAGGGATTCCTACGAGCAGTACTTC. It is translated as CASSISRDSYEQYF.

This clone was picked up a small number of times. The chain combines TRBV5-1 with TRBJ2-2; 13 bases line up with TRBD2. After removal of 3 bases from V and 0 bases from J, the junction contained 2 bases not matched to a gene. The CDR3 consists of 17 residues. Germline V gene lookup returns CDR1 SGHRS and CDR2 YFSETQ. The CDR3 DNA sequence: TGCGCCAGCAGCTCAGGACTAGCGGGGGCGAACACCGGGGAGCTGTTTTTT. Amino acids: CASSSGLAGANTGELFF.

The DNA for the CDR3 is TGTGCCAGCAGCCCGGGACTCAAAGCCCCCTACAATGAGCAGTTCTTC. Its protein is CASSPGLKAPYNEQFF. V usage is TRBV7-9 and J usage is TRBJ2-1; a weak D match, TRBD2 (6 bases). The V gene's germline CDR1 is SEHNR and CDR2 FQNEAQ (reference sequence). V was shortened by 5 bases and J by 2 bases, with 16 bases between the two germline ends. CDR3 length: 16 amino acids.

J is TRBJ2-3 and V is TRBV27; TRBD1 matches 7 bases. Losses at the gene ends were 5 bases for V and 1 base for J; bases not matched to a gene: 6. CDR1 is MNHEY, CDR2 SMNVEV, per germline (reference sequence). This CDR3 spans 15 amino acids. The CDR3 loop is CASSLTGRGTDTQYF. In DNA form, the CDR3 reads TGTGCCAGCAGTCTGACAGGGCGCGGCACAGATACGCAGTATTTT.

The V and J genes are TRBV28 and TRBJ2-6, with 10 bases aligning to TRBD1. With 6 bases clipped from V and 2 bases from J, the junction kept 7 bases outside the gene matches. Germline V gives CDR1 MDHEN, CDR2 SYDVKM. This CDR3 spans 17 amino acids. CDR3 amino acids: CASSSGQGYAGANVLTF. The CDR3 coding sequence is TGTGCCAGCAGCTCGGGACAGGGGTACGCTGGGGCCAACGTCCTGACTTTC.

The chain carries TRBV14 and TRBJ2-1, with 13 bases matching TRBD2. Germline lookup yields CDR1 SGHDN and CDR2 FVKESK. The length of the CDR3 is 18 residues. V lost 1 base, J lost 6 bases, and 9 bases stayed unmatched. CDR3 coding DNA: TGTGCCAGCAGCCAAGCCCGTACTAGCGGGGGGGCTGTCAATGAGCAGTTCTTC. Translation: CASSQARTSGGAVNEQFF. Full variable domain (remainder filled in from reference TRBV14 and TRBJ2-1): EAGVTQFPSHSVIEKGQTVTLRCDPISGHDNLYWYRRVMGKEIKFLLHFVKESKQDESGMPNNRFLAERTGGTYSTLKVQPAELEDSGVYFCASSQARTSGGAVNEQFFGPGTRLTVL.

This rearrangement joins TRBV11-3 to TRBJ1-1, with no clear D. In germline, CDR1 is SGHNT, CDR2 YENEEA. V lost 5 bases, J lost 2 bases, and 9 bases lay in between. The CDR3 consists of 13 residues. The CDR3 nucleotides read TGTGCCAGCAGCGGAGACGGAAACACTGAAGCTTTCTTT. It translates to CASSGDGNTEAFF.

This chain connects TRBV7-9 to TRBJ2-1, with a weak D call TRBD2 (6 bases). The CDR3 is made up of 15 amino acids. Trimming removed 4 bases from V and 1 base from J, with 11 bases in between. Germline loops: CDR1 SEHNR, CDR2 FQNEAQ (reference sequence). CDR3 in DNA: TGTGCCAGCAGCTCCCCCGGAGGGTCCTACAATGAGCAGTTCTTC. It codes for CASSSPGGSYNEQFF. Based on the CDR3 plus reference TRBV7-9 and TRBJ2-1, the full variable domain is DTGVSQNPRHKITKRGQNVTFRCDPISEHNRLYWYRQTLGQGPEFLTYFQNEAQLEKSRLLSDRFSAERPKGSFSTLEIQRTEQGDSAMYLCASSSPGGSYNEQFFGPGTRLTVL.

This chain connects TRBV5-4 to TRBJ1-4, with a tentative D call TRBD1 (6 bases). V lost 4 bases and J lost 5, with 21 bases in between. Germline CDR1 SGHNT, CDR2 YYREEE (reference sequence). This CDR3 has 17 amino acids. CDR3 region: CASSIQGLGIVNEKLFF. The CDR3 bases are TGTGCCAGCAGCATACAGGGTCTAGGTATAGTAAATGAAAAACTGTTTTTT.

The CDR3 DNA sequence: TGTGCCAGCACTGAGGCACACCACAGCTCTGGGGCCAACGTCCTGACTTTC. Protein sequence: CASTEAHHSSGANVLTF. The chain couples TRBV6-1 to TRBJ2-6, with no clear D. CDR3 length: 17 amino acids. CDR1 and CDR2 from the germline V gene are MNHNS and SASEGT. Trimming pared 7 bases from V and 0 bases from J, leaving 16 bases between.

The rearrangement links TRBV12-5 to TRBJ2-3, with 7 bases aligning to TRBD2. This CDR3 has 17 amino acids. Per the germline V gene, CDR1 is LGHNT and CDR2 is FRNRAP. With 0 bases clipped from V and 1 base from J, the junction kept 7 bases outside the gene matches. The CDR3 nucleotides are TGTGCTAGTGGTTTGGTATTGTCGCTAGCGGGCACAGATACGCAGTATTTT. As protein: CASGLVLSLAGTDTQYF.

The chain recombines TRBV5-1 with TRBJ2-2; 8 bases map to TRBD2. Unmatched junction bases numbered 6, after V lost 4 bases and J lost 1 base. The length of the CDR3 is 16 residues. Germline CDR1 SGHRS, CDR2 YFSETQ. CDR3 amino acids: CASSPTAGGNTGELFF. Here the CDR3 DNA reads TGCGCCAGCAGCCCGACCGCGGGGGGGAACACCGGGGAGCTGTTTTTT. Full variable domain (rest looked up from reference TRBV5-1 and TRBJ2-2): KAGVTQTPRYLIKTRGQQVTLSCSPISGHRSVSWYQQTPGQGLQFLFEYFSETQRNKGNFPGRFSGRQFSNSRSEMNVSTLELGDSALYLCASSPTAGGNTGELFFGEGSRLTVL.

This chain links TRBV18 with TRBJ2-6, with 9 bases identical to TRBD1. CDR3 size: 18 residues. Trimming at V came to 2 bases and at J to 3 bases, leaving 8 bases not matched to a gene. CDR1 and CDR2 from the germline V gene are KGHSH and LQKENI. The CDR3 loop reads CASSPSGQGMSGANVLTF. Written as DNA, the CDR3 is TGTGCCAGCTCACCATCGGGACAGGGTATGAGTGGGGCCAACGTCCTGACTTTC.

The J gene is TRBJ1-2, the V gene TRBV11-2; TRBD1 agrees at 9 bases. The CDR3 length is 14 residues. Per the germline V gene, CDR1 is SGHAT and CDR2 is FQNNGV. With V trimmed by 5 bases and J by 3 bases, 4 bases remained unmatched. The CDR3 loop reads CASSTQGAYYGYTF. In DNA form, the CDR3 reads TGTGCCAGCAGCACACAGGGGGCATACTATGGCTACACCTTC.

V is TRBV18 and J is TRBJ1-1, with 8 nucleotides matching TRBD1. Germline V gene data show CDR1 as KGHSH and CDR2 as LQKENI. V was pared by 3 bases and J by 1 base, with 7 bases of the junction left unmatched. The CDR3 is made up of 16 amino acids. The CDR3 nucleotides are TGTGCCAGCTCACCCGGACAGGGCGAGGCGAACACTGAAGCTTTCTTT. It is translated as CASSPGQGEANTEAFF.

This sequence joins TRBV19 and TRBJ1-2; TRBD1 is a possible D gene (6 bases). Germline V gives CDR1 LNHDA, CDR2 SQIVND (reference sequence). The CDR3 runs to 13 residues. V was shortened by 8 bases and J by 5 bases, with 15 bases between the two germline ends. DNA for the CDR3: TGTGCCAGTCAACAGGGCCGGAGATATGGCTACACCTTC. This translates into CASQQGRRYGYTF.

V and J are TRBV1 and TRBJ1-2; the tabulated D call, TRBD1, remains unverified against the DNA. TRBV1 represents a pseudogene. The CDR3 is 16 residues long. CDR3: CTSSQDIWGLPYGYTF. The DNA for the CDR3 is TGCACCAGCAGCCAAGATATCTGGGGCCTCCCCTATGGCTACACCTTC.